Presented here are 26 T cell receptor beta chains from one specimen sequenced in a study of identical twins. TCRdb fed the 5' RACE reads into MiXCR, producing one record per CDR3 protein. The table records about 690,000 distinct CDR3 sequences, over 20% of them present only once. This sample was also put to use in a study of T cells expressing NK-cell markers.

The sample taken for sequencing was PBMCs. These receptors all stem from a woman aged 18-35 years in good health.

The V call is TRBV9, the J call TRBJ2-3; no clear D gene. Trimming removed 1 base from V and 6 bases from J, with 18 bases in between. The length of the CDR3 is 16 residues. Germline CDR1 reads SGDLS; CDR2 reads YYNGEE. CDR3 nucleotide sequence: TGTGCCAGCAGCGTATCCACAGTCGACCCTCGGGATACGCAGTATTTT. Translating gives CASSVSTVDPRDTQYF.

The CDR3: CASSQDALAYEQYF. In DNA form, the CDR3 reads TGCGCCAGCAGCCAAGATGCCCTGGCCTACGAGCAGTACTTC. V is TRBV4-3 and J is TRBJ2-7; D is unclear. The germline V and J ends were trimmed by 0 bases and 2 bases, with 8 bases remaining between them. In germline, CDR1 is LGHNA, CDR2 YSLEER. The CDR3 totals 14 residues.

This clonotype has more than one count but fewer than ten. The chain is built from TRBV12-3 or TRBV12-4 and TRBJ2-3; D is uncertain. The CDR3 runs to 14 residues. V lost 5 bases and J lost 2, with 11 bases in between. The DNA for the CDR3 is TGTGCCAGCAGTCAGGTACTTCCCACAGATACGCAGTATTTT. Amino acid sequence: CASSQVLPTDTQYF.

The DNA of the CDR3 is TGTGCCAGCAGCCTTAGGAGGAGCAGCGTGGAGACCCAGTACTTC. This sequence encodes CASSLRRSSVETQYF. This sequence joins TRBV7-2 and TRBJ2-5; D may be TRBD2 (5 bases). The V gene lost 5 bases and the J gene lost 5 bases, with 18 bases spanning the gap. Germline V gene lookup returns CDR1 SGHTA and CDR2 FQGNSA. There are 15 residues in the CDR3.

This sequence joins TRBV5-1 and TRBJ2-3; TRBD1 matches 8 bases. J lost 6 bases, V lost 0 bases, and 9 bases had no gene match. The CDR3 is 16 residues long. Germline loops: CDR1 SGHRS, CDR2 YFSETQ. This CDR3 is CASSLAGDRWDDTQYF. For the CDR3, the DNA is TGCGCCAGCAGCTTGGCCGGGGACAGGTGGGACGATACGCAGTATTTT.

V and J are TRBV5-5 and TRBJ2-1; a weak D match, TRBD2 (5 bases). V was clipped by 2 bases and J by 6 bases, with 21 bases between them. Germline V gene data show CDR1 as SGHKS and CDR2 as YYEKEE (reference sequence). CDR3 length equals 17 residues. The CDR3 DNA is TGTGCCAGCAGCTTCGGGGTAGCCCCCCATCCTCGCAATGAGCAGTTCTTC. It encodes CASSFGVAPHPRNEQFF.

The chain combines TRBV10-3 with TRBJ2-1; 9 bases map to TRBD2. CDR1 is ENHRY, CDR2 SYGVKD, per germline. Trimming at V came to 10 bases and at J to 1 base, leaving 2 bases not matched to a gene. This CDR3 has 13 residues. In DNA form, the CDR3 reads TGTGCCACTAGCGGGGTATCCTACAATGAGCAGTTCTTC. Protein product: CATSGVSYNEQFF.

This clonotype was observed a few times. V gene TRBV7-9 combines with J gene TRBJ2-3; no reliable D call. The CDR3 sequence is 13 residues long. V gave up 7 bases and J gave up 2 bases, with 10 bases separating them. The V gene's germline CDR1 is SEHNR and CDR2 FQNEAQ (reference sequence). CDR3 protein: CASIPSDTDTQYF. The CDR3 DNA reads TGTGCCAGCATCCCCAGCGACACAGATACGCAGTATTTT.

This clonotype was detected many times. As DNA, the CDR3 is TGTGCCAGCACTCCTGGGGAGTTCACAGATACGCAGTATTTT. It codes for CASTPGEFTDTQYF. The chain combines TRBV12-3 or TRBV12-4 with TRBJ2-3, with a weak D call TRBD2 (5 bases). This CDR3 region has 14 residues. Trimming removed 7 bases from V and 2 bases from J, with 13 bases in between.

J is TRBJ2-3 and V is TRBV5-1; 11 bases line up with TRBD2. Germline-derived CDR1 and CDR2 are SGHRS and YFSETQ. V dropped 7 bases and J dropped 0; count of bases not matched to a gene: 10. The CDR3 length is 17 residues. The CDR3: CASGEGLAVPSTDTQYF. CDR3 DNA: TGCGCCAGCGGAGAGGGACTAGCGGTACCTAGCACAGATACGCAGTATTTT.

In its sample, this clonotype was seen once. The chain has TRBV27 and TRBJ1-1; D perhaps matches TRBD1 (5 bases). This CDR3 spans 14 amino acids. CDR1 is MNHEY, CDR2 SMNVEV, per germline (reference sequence). Deletions cut 5 bases from V and 8 bases from J, with 18 bases between. CDR3 bases: TGTGCCAGCAGTCCCCCCCACGGGACGGGAGAAGCTTTCTTT. Translating gives CASSPPHGTGEAFF.

This clonotype was counted only a few times. V and J are TRBV11-2 and TRBJ1-6; tentatively, D is TRBD1 (5 bases). The CDR3 loop spans 15 amino acids. Trimming removed 0 bases from V and 6 bases from J, with 9 bases in between. CDR1 SGHAT and CDR2 FQNNGV come from the germline V gene. In DNA form, the CDR3 reads TGTGCCAGCAGCTTAGAGCCAGGGACTAATTCACCCCTCCACTTT. Protein: CASSLEPGTNSPLHF.

This clonotype was seen a few times. The chain uses TRBV29-1 and TRBJ2-1, with D possibly TRBD2 on 7 matching bases. The CDR3 covers 13 residues. The ends were cut back, 5 bases at V and 7 bases at J, with 15 bases in the middle. Per the germline V gene, CDR1 is SQVTM and CDR2 is ANQGSEA. The CDR3 reads CSVRGGEGNEQFF. In nucleotides, the CDR3 is TGCAGCGTTAGAGGGGGGGAAGGGAATGAGCAGTTCTTC.

This clonotype has only a few counts. The gene calls are TRBV29-1 and TRBJ2-1; tentative D call: TRBD2 (5 bases). Trimming shortened V by 4 bases and J by 1 base, and 14 bases separated the two germline ends. This CDR3 spans 15 amino acids. Germline CDR1 and CDR2: SQVTM and ANQGSEA. As DNA, the CDR3 is TGCAGCGTTGCTAGGCTAGCCGCGTCCTACAATGAGCAGTTCTTC. Its translation is CSVARLAASYNEQFF.

The chain couples TRBV12-3 or TRBV12-4 to TRBJ2-7; D assignment may be TRBD1 or TRBD2 (5 bases each). The CDR3 is 15 amino acids. V was cut by 6 bases and J by 3 bases, with 18 bases left in between. The DNA of the CDR3 is TGTGCCAGCAGGTTCCGGGACGGAGCGTTCTACGAGCAGTACTTC. Translation gives CASRFRDGAFYEQYF.

Only a few counts were recorded for this clonotype. The chain has TRBV6-5 and TRBJ2-1, with 14 positions matching TRBD2. Germline lookup yields CDR1 MNHEY and CDR2 SVGAGI. V gave up 3 bases and J gave up 10 bases; unmatched junction bases: 8. CDR3 length: 16 residues. CDR3: CASSYSTGLAGVEQFF. The DNA for the CDR3 is TGTGCCAGCAGTTATTCGACGGGACTAGCGGGAGTGGAGCAGTTCTTC.

This clonotype was picked up a small number of times. The CDR3 nucleotides read TGCAGCGTTGAAGTTGGGTGGGGGACCGGCGAGCAGTACTTC. Translation: CSVEVGWGTGEQYF. The V gene is TRBV29-1, the J gene TRBJ2-7, with D perhaps being TRBD1 or TRBD2 (5 bases each). The CDR3 spans 14 residues. V lost 1 base and J lost 6, with 16 bases in between. Germline CDR1 and CDR2: SQVTM and ANQGSEA.

V and J are TRBV7-8 and TRBJ1-2; 9 nucleotides agree with TRBD1. The CDR3 is made up of 13 amino acids. J lost 7 bases, V lost 6 bases, and 6 bases had no gene match. CDR1 SGHVS and CDR2 FQNEAQ come from the germline V gene. The CDR3 here is CASSPDRGSGYTF. CDR3 in DNA: TGTGCCAGCAGTCCGGACAGGGGTAGTGGCTACACCTTC.

This clonotype was seen more than once but under ten times. The chain uses TRBV6-2 or TRBV6-3 and TRBJ2-2; possibly TRBD2 for D (6 bases). The CDR3 loop spans 16 amino acids. Germline V gene sequence: CDR1 MNHEY, CDR2 SVGEGT. The V and J ends lost 3 bases and 0 bases respectively, with 11 bases between them. The DNA for the CDR3 is TGTGCCAGCAGTTATTTTCTAGCGTCGAACACCGGGGAGCTGTTTTTT. Translating it yields CASSYFLASNTGELFF.

This clonotype showed up many times. The chain has TRBV29-1 and TRBJ2-5, with TRBD1 as a possible D gene (5 bases). Trimming pared 0 bases from V and 4 bases from J, leaving 18 bases between. The CDR3 extends over 16 amino acids. CDR1 is SQVTM, CDR2 ANQGSEA, per germline. CDR3 sequence: CSVEDGKGLWGETQYF. The DNA for the CDR3 is TGCAGCGTTGAAGATGGGAAGGGGCTGTGGGGAGAGACCCAGTACTTC.

The chain recombines TRBV10-3 with TRBJ2-3, with D uncertain. This CDR3 contains 12 residues. CDR1 ENHRY and CDR2 SYGVKD come from the germline V gene. With 2 bases removed from V and 5 bases from J, the gap between germline ends came to 5 bases. The CDR3 nucleotides are TGTGCCATCAGTGAGCAAGGAGATACGCAGTATTTT. This translates into CAISEQGDTQYF.

This chain joins TRBV5-1 and TRBJ1-1; TRBD1 might be the D (6 bases). Germline V gives CDR1 SGHRS, CDR2 YFSETQ. V lost 4 bases to trimming and J lost 5 bases, with 15 bases between them. CDR3 length: 14 amino acids. The CDR3 loop reads CASSEPGAGTEAFF. CDR3 nucleotide sequence: TGCGCCAGCAGCGAACCAGGGGCGGGGACTGAAGCTTTCTTT.

This clonotype appeared a few times. The DNA of the CDR3 is TGCAGTGCTAGAGACCTTACAGGGGGGAACACTGAAGCTTTCTTT. Translation gives CSARDLTGGNTEAFF. The chain combines TRBV20-1 with TRBJ1-1, with TRBD1 matching 8 bases. J gave up 1 base and V 0 bases, and 4 bases lay outside the gene matches. This CDR3 comprises 15 residues. From germline, CDR1 is DFQATT and CDR2 SNEGSKA (reference sequence).

This rearrangement joins TRBV9 to TRBJ2-5, with unresolved D. The CDR3 loop spans 14 amino acids. From germline, CDR1 is SGDLS and CDR2 YYNGEE. The ends were cut back, 0 bases at V and 1 base at J, with 7 bases in the middle. CDR3 DNA sequence: TGTGCCAGCAGCGTAGACTTCGCCCAAGAGACCCAGTACTTC. This sequence encodes CASSVDFAQETQYF. Drawing the rest from reference TRBV9 and TRBJ2-5, the complete variable domain is DSGVTQTPKHLITATGQRVTLRCSPRSGDLSVYWYQQSLDQGLQFLIQYYNGEERAKGNILERFSAQQFPDLHSELNLSSLELGDSALYFCASSVDFAQETQYFGPGTRLLVL.

The V and J genes are TRBV11-2 and TRBJ1-1, with 7 bases lining up with TRBD1. With 5 bases clipped from V and 2 bases from J, the junction kept 8 bases outside the gene matches. CDR3 length: 15 residues. Germline V gene sequence: CDR1 SGHAT, CDR2 FQNNGV. The CDR3 is CASSLLQGPNTEAFF. The CDR3 DNA reads TGTGCCAGCAGCCTCCTACAGGGGCCCAACACTGAAGCTTTCTTT.

The chain couples TRBV9 to TRBJ2-7; D may be TRBD1 (6 bases). The V gene's germline CDR1 is SGDLS and CDR2 YYNGEE. The CDR3 contains 16 residues. Trimming shortened V by 4 bases and J by 5 bases, and 22 bases separated the two germline ends. CDR3 residues: CASSPRPGTGYHEQYF. The CDR3 region has the DNA TGTGCCAGCAGCCCCCGCCCCGGAACAGGGTACCACGAGCAGTACTTC.